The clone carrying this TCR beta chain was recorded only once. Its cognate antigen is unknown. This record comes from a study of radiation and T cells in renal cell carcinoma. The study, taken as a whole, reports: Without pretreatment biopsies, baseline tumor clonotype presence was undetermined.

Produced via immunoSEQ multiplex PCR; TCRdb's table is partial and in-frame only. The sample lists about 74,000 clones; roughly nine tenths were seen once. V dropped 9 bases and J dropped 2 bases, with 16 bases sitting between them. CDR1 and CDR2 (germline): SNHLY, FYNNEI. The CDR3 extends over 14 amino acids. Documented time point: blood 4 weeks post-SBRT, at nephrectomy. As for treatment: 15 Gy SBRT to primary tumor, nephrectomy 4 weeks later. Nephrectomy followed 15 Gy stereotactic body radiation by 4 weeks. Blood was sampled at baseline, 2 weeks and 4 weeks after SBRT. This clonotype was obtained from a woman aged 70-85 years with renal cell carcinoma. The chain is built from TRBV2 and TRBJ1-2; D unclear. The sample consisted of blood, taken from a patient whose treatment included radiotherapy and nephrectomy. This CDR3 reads CASTYEGRNYGYTF. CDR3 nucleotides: TGTGCCAGTACCTACGAAGGACGAAACTATGGCTACACCTTC.